This T cell receptor (beta chain) originates from a study of shared clonotypes between healthy human individuals. Study observations and caveats: In general, naive subsets displayed greater estimated richness than memory subsets did.

This CDR3 spans 13 amino acids. With 8 bases clipped from V and 1 base from J, the junction kept 5 bases outside the gene matches. Germline lookup yields CDR1 MNHEY and CDR2 SMNVEV (reference sequence). With respect to this clone: As yet, its antigen is unknown.

Terminally differentiated effector memory CD45RA+ cells were left out of the naive CD8 fraction, which was CD45RO-negative and positively selected for CCR7. Produced via immunoSEQ multiplex PCR; TCRdb's table is partial and in-frame only. This sample carries hundreds of thousands of clones, about 96% of them seen once, and the ten largest clones take roughly 0.1%. This sequence joins TRBV27 and TRBJ2-7; 7 nucleotides match TRBD2. The sample comprised naive CD8+ T cells sorted from blood. This sequence originates from a woman under 40 in good health. The CDR3 sequence is CASGLGLSYEQYF. CDR3 in DNA: TGTGCCAGCGGACTAGGCCTTTCCTACGAGCAGTACTTC.